These 22 T cell receptor beta chains originate from one sample sequenced in a study of cytomegalovirus exposure and HLA in healthy donors. Researchers ran the PCR with 60 Vbeta and 13 Jbeta primers. Profiling relied on immunoSEQ multiplex PCR, and the TCRdb table lists in-frame clones only, not all of them. The top ten clones hold under 3% of a sample with a few hundred thousand clones, 65% to 85% of them seen once. The sequenced sample consisted of PBMCs. The receptors originated from a female donor in good health and CMV-seronegative.

V is TRBV30 and J is TRBJ2-7; 10 positions agree with TRBD1. The CDR3 is 17 residues long. CDR1 and CDR2 from the germline V gene are GTSNPN and SVGIG (reference sequence). V dropped 4 bases and J dropped 2; count of bases not matched to a gene: 14. CDR3 in amino acids: CAWTPLFPGQGTYEQYF. The CDR3 nucleotides are TGTGCCTGGACTCCCCTTTTTCCGGGACAGGGGACCTACGAGCAGTACTTC.

This clone has just a few counts. The chain joins TRBV7-6 to TRBJ2-7; TRBD2 matches 9 bases. V lost 3 bases to trimming and J lost 5 bases; unmatched junction nucleotides: 8. There are 15 residues in the CDR3. Germline V gene sequence: CDR1 SGHVS, CDR2 FNYEAQ. CDR3 sequence (DNA): TGTGCCAGCAGCTTCTATAGCGGGAGTTCAAACGAGCAGTACTTC. This encodes CASSFYSGSSNEQYF.

This clone was picked up a small number of times. The CDR3 DNA reads TGTGCCAGTTTCCGGGTTAACACTGAAGCTTTCTTT. It is translated as CASFRVNTEAFF. This sequence joins TRBV18 and TRBJ1-1, with D unresolved. Trimming cost V 9 bases and J 2 bases, with 10 bases left between them. This CDR3 has 12 residues. Looked up from germline, CDR1 is KGHSH and CDR2 is LQKENI.

CDR3 protein: CASSPDTYEQYF. CDR3 in DNA: TGTGCCAGCAGCCCGGACACGTACGAGCAGTACTTC. J is TRBJ2-7 and V is TRBV11-1, with D possibly being TRBD1 (5 bases). V lost 5 bases and J lost 4, with 9 bases in between. The CDR3 covers 12 residues. Per germline, CDR1 SGHAT and CDR2 FQDESV (reference sequence).

A single count supports this clone. V gene TRBV7-2 combines with J gene TRBJ2-5; 10 bases fit TRBD2. Judging by the DNA end, TRBJ2-7 fits better; the J call may be wrong. Germline assignment: CDR1 SGHTA and CDR2 FQGNSA. The CDR3 consists of 15 residues. This CDR3 is CASSALAGDLGEQYF. The CDR3 DNA reads as TGTGCCAGCAGCGCTCTAGCGGGAGACCTCGGCGAGCAGTACTTC.

This chain links TRBV19 with TRBJ2-1; D is uncertain. In germline, CDR1 is LNHDA, CDR2 SQIVND (reference sequence). V lost 6 bases and J lost 0, with 9 bases in between. The CDR3 is made up of 14 amino acids. The DNA for the CDR3 is TGTGCCAGTAGACTACGACCCTCCTACAATGAGCAGTTCTTC. It yields the protein CASRLRPSYNEQFF.

V usage is TRBV7-9 and J usage is TRBJ2-5, with 8 bases identical to TRBD1. V lost 5 bases, J lost 5 bases, and 4 bases stayed unmatched. Germline V gene lookup returns CDR1 SEHNR and CDR2 FQNEAQ (reference sequence). The CDR3 runs 13 residues. This chain's CDR3 is CASSKTGGETQYF. As DNA, the CDR3 is TGTGCCAGCAGCAAAACAGGGGGGGAGACCCAGTACTTC.

The CDR3 spells CASSLVSYEQYF. CDR3 in DNA: TGTGCCAGCAGCTTAGTCTCCTACGAGCAGTACTTC. The rearrangement links TRBV7-8 to TRBJ2-5; D is unclear. The J call is doubtful: the DNA matches TRBJ2-7 better. Germline CDR1 reads SGHVS; CDR2 reads FQNEAQ. The CDR3 length is 12 residues.

The V call is TRBV4-2, the J call TRBJ2-1, with 11 bases lining up with TRBD2. Germline CDR1 LGHNA, CDR2 YNFKEQ. The V gene end was trimmed by 2 bases and the J gene end by 3 bases; junction bases not matched to a gene: 12. This CDR3 comprises 19 residues. The CDR3 region is CASSQIASGRTIRYNEQFF. DNA for the CDR3: TGTGCCAGCAGCCAAATCGCTAGCGGGAGGACGATACGCTACAATGAGCAGTTCTTC.

As for this clone: Other DNA sequences in this specimen translate into the identical CDR3. The J gene is TRBJ2-7, the V gene TRBV11-2, with unresolved D. Deletions cut 0 bases from V and 1 base from J, with 7 bases between. The germline gives CDR1 SGHAT, CDR2 FQNNGV. There are 14 residues in the CDR3. The CDR3 region has the DNA TGTGCCAGCAGCTTAGACGGTGGTTCCTACGAGCAGTACTTC. Translated: CASSLDGGSYEQYF.

The rearrangement uses TRBV13 and TRBJ2-1, with 7 bases aligning to TRBD2. The CDR3 runs 15 residues. V shed 2 bases, J shed 3 bases, and the junction held 4 bases outside the gene matches. Germline-derived CDR1 and CDR2 are PRHDT and FYEKMQ (reference sequence). DNA for the CDR3: TGTGCCAGCAGCTTATCTAGCGGAGTCTACAATGAGCAGTTCTTC. This translates into CASSLSSGVYNEQFF. The entire variable domain, with the rest obtained from reference TRBV13 and TRBJ2-1, is as follows: AAGVIQSPRHLIKEKRETATLKCYPIPRHDTVYWYQQGPGQDPQFLISFYEKMQSDKGSIPDRFSAQQFSDYHSELNMSSLELGDSALYFCASSLSSGVYNEQFFGPGTRLTVL.

The table lists this clone with a few counts. V usage is TRBV7-6 and J usage is TRBJ1-1; weak D call: TRBD1 (5 bases). In germline, CDR1 is SGHVS, CDR2 FNYEAQ. V dropped 4 bases and J dropped 4 bases, with 19 bases sitting between them. The CDR3 has 16 residues. DNA for the CDR3: TGTGCCAGCAGCTCCGGACCCTGGAGGGGTGTCACTGAAGCTTTCTTT. Encoded protein: CASSSGPWRGVTEAFF. The full variable domain, in which reference TRBV7-6 and TRBJ1-1 provide the parts outside the CDR3, is GAGVSQSPRYKVTKRGQDVALRCDPISGHVSLYWYRQALGQGPEFLTYFNYEAQQDKSGLPNDRFSAERPEGSISTLTIQRTEQRDSAMYRCASSSGPWRGVTEAFFGQGTRLTVV.

Here the CDR3 DNA reads TGCGCCAGCAGCCGAGAAATGGGACTAGCGGTAAATGAGCAGTTCTTC. Residues: CASSREMGLAVNEQFF. The chain links TRBV5-1 to TRBJ2-1; 11 nucleotides line up with TRBD2. The junction had 10 bases not matched to a gene; V was cut back by 4 bases and J by 7 bases. In germline, CDR1 is SGHRS, CDR2 YFSETQ. This CDR3 is 16 amino acids long.

This sequence joins TRBV27 and TRBJ1-6; the match to TRBD1 covers 8 bases. This CDR3 is 16 amino acids long. V shed 4 bases, J shed 8 bases, and the junction held 10 bases outside the gene matches. The germline CDR1 and CDR2 sequences are MNHEY and SMNVEV (reference sequence). The CDR3, as DNA: TGTGCCAGCAGTTATGGCCGGACAGGGTCATATTCACCCCTCCACTTT. This encodes CASSYGRTGSYSPLHF.

This chain links TRBV9 with TRBJ2-7; a possible D gene is TRBD2 (6 bases). The CDR3 totals 15 residues. V lost 0 bases to trimming and J lost 3 bases, with 13 bases between them. CDR1 and CDR2 (germline): SGDLS, YYNGEE. In nucleotides, the CDR3 is TGTGCCAGCAGCGTAGCCCCCAGCGGGTACTACGAGCAGTACTTC. This gives the protein CASSVAPSGYYEQYF.

The V and J genes are TRBV28 and TRBJ1-2; 7 bases align to TRBD1. This CDR3 spans 16 amino acids. The ends lost 7 bases at V and 4 bases at J; junction bases unmatched: 15. Germline V gene sequence: CDR1 MDHEN, CDR2 SYDVKM. The CDR3 reads CASTIEGAGRSYGYTF. The CDR3 DNA is TGTGCCAGCACCATCGAGGGGGCAGGGAGATCCTATGGCTACACCTTC.

J is TRBJ2-7 and V is TRBV5-1, with 7 bases aligning to TRBD1. From germline, CDR1 is SGHRS and CDR2 YFSETQ. CDR3 size: 14 residues. With 4 bases clipped from V and 0 bases from J, the junction kept 4 bases outside the gene matches. CDR3 amino acids: CASSRTGSSYEQYF. In nucleotides, the CDR3 is TGCGCCAGCAGCCGGACAGGAAGCTCCTACGAGCAGTACTTC.

This clone was seen a handful of times. As DNA, the CDR3 is TGTGCCACCACGCTTAGGACAGGGGGCAACACTGAAGCTTTCTTT. Translating gives CATTLRTGGNTEAFF. This rearrangement joins TRBV2 to TRBJ1-1, with 11 bases lining up with TRBD1. There are 15 residues in the CDR3. Germline V lookup: CDR1 SNHLY, CDR2 FYNNEI. V was pared by 10 bases and J by 2 bases, with 9 bases of the junction left unmatched.

Only one count was recorded for this clone. The chain uses TRBV19 and TRBJ2-2; no reliable D call. Trimming pared 3 bases from V and 4 bases from J, leaving 9 bases between. CDR1 is LNHDA, CDR2 SQIVND, per germline (reference sequence). The CDR3 extends over 14 amino acids. The CDR3 nucleotides are TGTGCCAGTAGTATTCGGAGAGGCACCGGGGAGCTGTTTTTT. This codes for CASSIRRGTGELFF.

This clone was seen only a few times. The CDR3 sequence is CSASSPYEQYF. For the CDR3, the DNA is TGCAGTGCTAGCAGTCCGTACGAGCAGTACTTC. The chain employs TRBV20-1 and TRBJ2-7; D not resolved. Germline V gives CDR1 DFQATT, CDR2 SNEGSKA (reference sequence). The length of the CDR3 is 11 residues. The V gene lost 3 bases and the J gene lost 4 bases, with 7 bases spanning the gap.

A few counts support this clone. The J gene is TRBJ1-3, the V gene TRBV9, with D tentatively TRBD1 (5 bases). The CDR3 extends over 16 amino acids. Trimming removed 1 base at V and 3 bases at J, with 14 bases between. CDR1 is SGDLS and CDR2 is YYNGEE in the germline V gene. This chain's CDR3 is CASSVQSGGIGNTIYF. The CDR3 nucleotides are TGTGCCAGCAGCGTACAAAGCGGGGGGATTGGAAACACCATATATTTT.

This clone showed up just a few times. This chain connects TRBV6-6 to TRBJ1-1; D perhaps matches TRBD1 (6 bases). CDR3 size: 15 residues. Looked up from germline, CDR1 is MNHNY and CDR2 is SVGAGI (reference sequence). V was pared by 0 bases and J by 3 bases, with 11 bases between. CDR3 nucleotide sequence: TGTGCCAGCAGTTACTCAGTTCGACAGGACACTGAAGCTTTCTTT. Encoded protein: CASSYSVRQDTEAFF.